The present TCR beta chain was sequenced within a study of blood T cell repertoires in COVID-19. Across the whole study: Samples representing acute and convalescent COVID-19 were sourced from the United States, Italy and Spain. Sources were T cells, B-cell-depleted T cells, or PBMCs; the material itself was cDNA or gDNA.

Trimming took 8 bases from V and 3 from J, leaving 16 bases between them. The CDR3 is 14 amino acids. The V gene's germline CDR1 is MNHEY and CDR2 SVGAGI. Methods used by the authors: Estimated nucleated cell counts came from reference gene primer amplification. Measured with immunoSEQ multiplex PCR; TCRdb has only the in-frame clones, and not every one. The DNA gave D and trimming, while V, J and clone size come from that table. This sample has 130,000 to 150,000 clones, with 75% to 85% found just once. This sequence was found in a man between 60 and 75 years old with active or convalescent COVID-19. The chain has TRBV6-5 and TRBJ1-2; D may be TRBD1 (5 bases). The source material was peripheral blood. The chain's CDR3 is CASHRAREDYGYTF. As DNA, the CDR3 is TGTGCCAGCCACCGGGCCAGGGAAGACTATGGCTACACCTTC.